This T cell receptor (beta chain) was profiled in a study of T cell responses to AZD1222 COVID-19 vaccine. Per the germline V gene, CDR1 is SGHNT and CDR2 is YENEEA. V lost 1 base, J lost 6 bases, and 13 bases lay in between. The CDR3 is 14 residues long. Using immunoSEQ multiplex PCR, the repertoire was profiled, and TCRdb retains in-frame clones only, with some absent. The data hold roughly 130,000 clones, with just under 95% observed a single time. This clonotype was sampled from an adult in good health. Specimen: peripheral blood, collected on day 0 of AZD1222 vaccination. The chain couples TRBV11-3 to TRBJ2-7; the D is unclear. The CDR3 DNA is TGTGCCAGCAGCTTAGGACCATCAAAGGGCGAGCAGTACTTC. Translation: CASSLGPSKGEQYF.